This T cell receptor (beta chain) was sequenced for a study of Graves' ophthalmopathy and Graves' hyperthyroidism. In germline, CDR1 is SGHTA, CDR2 FQGNSA. The V and J ends lost 3 bases and 8 bases respectively, with 16 bases between them. The CDR3 runs to 15 residues. RNA served as the template for amplifying TCR beta CDR3 regions. Amplification began with first-round RT-PCR using HTBI primers, then second-round multiplex PCR was performed. TCRdb fed the multiplex PCR reads into MiXCR, producing one record per CDR3 protein. The data hold about 1.2 million distinct CDR3 sequences, with roughly 35% observed a single time. As for this clonotype: Its antigen is unknown.

Broader study findings: Clonotypes were expanded in thyroid at above 0.001 frequency, and most also appeared in blood. Ophthalmopathy could be told apart from stable hyperthyroidism by a 13-signature model (approximately 91% sensitivity, 80% to 84% specificity).

The chain carries TRBV7-2 and TRBJ1-4; D is undetermined. Sequencing was carried out using peripheral blood or thyroid tissue (not recorded which). The receptor was isolated from an adult man with Graves' hyperthyroidism. In DNA, the CDR3 is TGTGCCAGCAGCTTCGACATGGCCGGAACCGAAAAACTGTTTTTT. Translated: CASSFDMAGTEKLFF.